This TCR beta chain was retrieved from a study of blood T cells in healthy people across ages. The authors ran a second PCR of about 6 to 11 cycles using a sample-barcoded 5' primer and a J-beta primer mix. TCRdb independently ran MiXCR on the 5' RACE reads; one entry per CDR3 protein. The sample contains under 750,000 distinct CDR3 sequences, 47% of which appear only once. The ends were cut back, 4 bases at V and 11 bases at J, with 20 bases in the middle. CDR1 is SQVTM, CDR2 ANQGSEA, per germline. The CDR3 is 13 amino acids. Sequenced: blood. This TCR was recovered from a man older than 75 in good health. This chain joins TRBV29-1 and TRBJ2-5; tentative D call: TRBD2 (6 bases). CDR3 amino acids: CSVGRGSRQEQYF. In DNA, the CDR3 is TGCAGCGTTGGACGGGGGTCGAGGCAGGAGCAGTACTTC.